The clone carrying this T cell receptor beta chain has only a few counts. No antigen is known for it. The TCRbeta library was prepared with unique molecular identifiers. TCRdb re-called the PCR reads with MiXCR, one entry per CDR3 protein. The table lists 300,000 to 400,000 distinct CDR3 sequences, roughly 15% of them singletons. CDR1 is SGHTA, CDR2 FQGNSA, per germline. V was shortened by 4 bases and J by 6 bases, with 17 bases between the two germline ends. The CDR3 is 15 amino acids. The data derive from a study of T-cell reconstitution after alpha-beta-depleted transplantation in children. Overall study results and limits: Fresh T-cell production supplied most of the T-cell counts and diversity seen one year after transplant. There were reportedly several hundred expanded graft clones from which alpha-beta T cells came about two months after transplant. Recipient T cells and thymic progenitors that survived were the source of the high TCRbeta diversity seen at day 60 in some patients.

Sequenced material: PBMCs, mostly from graft donor cells, taken 360 days after TCRalphabeta/CD19-depleted stem cell transplant. This chain connects TRBV7-2 to TRBJ2-3; D unclear. This TCR derives from a male patient between 2 and 15 years old who had a stem cell transplant for acute lymphoblastic leukemia, so the T cells may come from the graft donor. The CDR3 DNA reads TGTGCCAGCAGCTCCTGGACCCGGCAATTGGATACGCAGTATTTT. This codes for CASSSWTRQLDTQYF.